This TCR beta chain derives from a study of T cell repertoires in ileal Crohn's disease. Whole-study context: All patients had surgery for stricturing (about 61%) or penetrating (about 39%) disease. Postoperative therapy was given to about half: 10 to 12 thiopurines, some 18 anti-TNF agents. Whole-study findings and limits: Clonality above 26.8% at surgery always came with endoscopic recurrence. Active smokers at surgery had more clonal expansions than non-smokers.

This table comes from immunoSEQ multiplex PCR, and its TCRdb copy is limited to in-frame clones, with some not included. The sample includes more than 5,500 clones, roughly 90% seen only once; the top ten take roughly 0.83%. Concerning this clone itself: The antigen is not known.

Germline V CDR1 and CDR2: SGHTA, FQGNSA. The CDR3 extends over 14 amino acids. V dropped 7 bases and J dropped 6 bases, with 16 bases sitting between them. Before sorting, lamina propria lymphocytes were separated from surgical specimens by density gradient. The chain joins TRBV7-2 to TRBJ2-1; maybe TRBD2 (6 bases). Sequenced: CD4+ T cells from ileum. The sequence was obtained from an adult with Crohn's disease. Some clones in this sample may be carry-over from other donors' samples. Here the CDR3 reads CASKVRDSSNEQFF. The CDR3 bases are TGTGCCAGCAAGGTTCGGGACTCATCCAATGAGCAGTTCTTC.